This TCR beta chain was recovered during a study of cytomegalovirus exposure and HLA in healthy donors. Overall study: The same platform used for the approximately 670 first-cohort repertoires was also used for the 120 or so validation repertoires, as a later analysis reported.

Method: immunoSEQ multiplex PCR; TCRdb's copy keeps in-frame clones and lacks some. Of 150,000 to 200,000 clones in the sample, 80% to 85% were seen once. In the case of this clone: Antigen: not known.

Germline values: CDR1 MNHNS, CDR2 SASEGT. V shed 2 bases and J 1 base; nucleotides not matched to a gene: 6. The CDR3 extends over 17 amino acids. Broader study findings: CMV antigen specificity of a few CMV-associated chains was confirmed in vitro. Usually a TCR sequence was rare, but some public TCRs were found in many donors. Published work reported that the classifier diagnosed cytomegalovirus status with high specificity and sensitivity.

The receptor comes from a woman aged 25 to 39 in good health and CMV-seronegative. Input material: PBMCs. The genes are TRBV6-1 and TRBJ2-1, with TRBD1 matching 9 bases. DNA for the CDR3: TGTGCCAGCAGTGAAAGAGGGGACAGGGCGTCCTACAATGAGCAGTTCTTC. Protein product: CASSERGDRASYNEQFF.